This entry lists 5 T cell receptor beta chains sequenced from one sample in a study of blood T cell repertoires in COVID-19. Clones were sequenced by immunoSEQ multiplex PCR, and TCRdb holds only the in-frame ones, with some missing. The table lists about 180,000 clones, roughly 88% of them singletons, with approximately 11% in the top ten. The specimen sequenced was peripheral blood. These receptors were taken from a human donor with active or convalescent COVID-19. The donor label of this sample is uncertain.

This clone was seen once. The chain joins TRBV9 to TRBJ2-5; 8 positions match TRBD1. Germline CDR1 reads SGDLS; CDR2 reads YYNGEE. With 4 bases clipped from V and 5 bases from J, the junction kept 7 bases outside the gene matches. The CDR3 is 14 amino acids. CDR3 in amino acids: CASSPRTGKETQYF. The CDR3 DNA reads TGTGCCAGCAGCCCCCGGACAGGGAAGGAGACCCAGTACTTC.

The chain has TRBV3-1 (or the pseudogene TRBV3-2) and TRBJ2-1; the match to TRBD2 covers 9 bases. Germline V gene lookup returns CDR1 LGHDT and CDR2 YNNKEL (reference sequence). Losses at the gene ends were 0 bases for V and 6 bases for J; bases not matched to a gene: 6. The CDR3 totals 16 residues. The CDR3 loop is CASSQDMGGGANEQFF. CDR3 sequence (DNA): TGTGCCAGCAGCCAAGATATGGGCGGGGGGGCCAATGAGCAGTTCTTC.

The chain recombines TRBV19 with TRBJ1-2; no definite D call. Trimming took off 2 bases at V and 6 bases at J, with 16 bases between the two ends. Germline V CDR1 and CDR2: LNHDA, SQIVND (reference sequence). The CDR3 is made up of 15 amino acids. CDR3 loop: CASSIRLRSLDGYTF. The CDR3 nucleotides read TGTGCCAGTAGTATACGCCTCCGGTCCTTAGATGGCTACACCTTC.

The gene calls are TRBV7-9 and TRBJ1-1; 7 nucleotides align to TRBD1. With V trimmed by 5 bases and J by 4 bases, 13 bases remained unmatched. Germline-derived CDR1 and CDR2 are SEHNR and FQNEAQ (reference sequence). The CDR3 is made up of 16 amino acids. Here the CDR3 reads CASSPRQGLPRTEAFF. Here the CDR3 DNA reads TGTGCCAGCAGCCCGCGACAGGGCCTGCCCCGCACTGAAGCTTTCTTT.

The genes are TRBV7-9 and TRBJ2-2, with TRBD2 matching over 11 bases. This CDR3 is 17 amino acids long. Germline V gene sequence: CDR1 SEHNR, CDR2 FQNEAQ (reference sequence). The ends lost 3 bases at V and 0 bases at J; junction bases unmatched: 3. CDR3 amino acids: CASSLTSGDSNTGELFF. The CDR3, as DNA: TGTGCCAGCAGCTTGACTAGCGGGGATTCGAACACCGGGGAGCTGTTTTTT.